A selection of T cell receptor beta chains follows, all from one sample in a study of cytomegalovirus exposure and HLA in healthy donors. The protocol was immunoSEQ multiplex PCR, while the TCRdb copy is restricted to in-frame clones and leaves out a portion. The sample includes approximately 120,000 clones, roughly 70% of them seen just once. Sequencing input: PBMCs. Receptors were obtained from a man aged 35 to 55 in good health and CMV-seronegative. CDR3s leave out the opening cysteine and the closing phenylalanine or tryptophan. The order of the fields is V gene, CDR3 length, CDR3 protein.

TRBV7-3,13,ASSREGQGDTEAF
TRBV29-1,13,SVGETSGGDNEQF
TRBV6-5,12,ASSLGQNYNEQF
TRBV2,11,ASSGGTQETQY
TRBV4-3,12,ASSQDFRGSPLH
TRBV30,12,AWSGASRHHEQY
TRBV4-2,13,ASSQDYDSFSPLH
TRBV14,16,ASSQGWGSSGLNEKLF
TRBV28,15,ASSRGQGISAKNIQY
TRBV6-1,11,ASWFSDTGELF
TRBV5-4,10,ASSLQATEQF
TRBV14,12,ASSTTQGWGEAF
TRBV4-1,11,ASSPHSNQPQH
TRBV11-3,13,ASSLDSEAGGELF
TRBV5-6,13,ASSSWTGRGTEAF
TRBV18,12,ASSSGQGGYEQY
TRBV7-6,14,ASSLGQGSSGNTIY
TRBV19,11,ATGGTGTDTQY
TRBV30,11,AWNPGDNSPLH
TRBV10-3,14,AISGGKTGGMGGYT
TRBV29-1,10,SVGPAGNEQF
TRBV30,13,AWSRPSESGTEAF
TRBV7-3,13,ASSPSGGSYNEQF
TRBV20-1,9,SALSNTEAF
TRBV29-1,13,SVDLLASGGYEQY
TRBV5-8,14,ASSLSAGEGNQPQH
TRBV5-4,12,ASSGRQGIKGYT
TRBV19,13,ASSPLAGSNQPQH
TRBV7-2,13,ASTAPDLNTGELF
TRBV6-1,11,ASSEARLGEQF
TRBV5-1,13,ASSLNTAGGREQF
TRBV27,12,ASSLDTGTSGYT
TRBV28,12,ASSFPGLNEKLF
TRBV15,13,ATSSHQGADQPQH
TRBV28,13,ASSIGTGGSNEQY
TRBV9,14,ASSVGGGEYTDTQY
TRBV7-9,13,ASSFIRDSSYEQY
TRBV15,13,ATSRDRASFYGYT
TRBV5-1,11,ASSSGGSDTQY
TRBV7-6,15,ASSWRSGGGVDNEQF
TRBV6-1,14,ASSEARGGIDYGYT
TRBV18,12,ASSPRPGDEKLF
TRBV30,12,AWSVDSPGEVQY
TRBV29-1,14,SVVLAGGPNTGELF
TRBV4-2,16,ASSQEALTGAINSPLH
TRBV7-9,13,ASKAGGLAAGELF
TRBV7-6,12,ASSLGSGSETQY
TRBV19,12,ASSPTSSSYEQY
TRBV30,12,AWSVRGFSYEQY
TRBV7-9,13,ASSFGTPKTYEQY
TRBV11-2,12,ASSLQGAVNEQF
TRBV6-6,13,ASSQVPGHNQPQH
TRBV28,12,ASSFRGSTDTQY
TRBV5-1,13,ASSFTGTVNTEAF
TRBV19,12,ASSIDVGGLDQY